This TCR beta chain was captured by sequencing in a study of shared clonotypes between healthy human individuals. The CDR3 length is 12 residues. Germline V gives CDR1 MNHEY, CDR2 SVGAGI. V was cut by 8 bases and J by 4 bases, with 12 bases left in between. Clones were read by immunoSEQ multiplex PCR, and TCRdb kept only the in-frame ones, dropping some. The sample comprises millions of clones, 85% to 95% of which are singletons, and 0.39% rests with the top ten. This clonotype originated in a man between 18 and 35 years old in good health. Some clones in this sample may be carry-over from other donors' samples. J is TRBJ2-7 and V is TRBV6-5, with a tentative D call TRBD1 (6 bases). What was sequenced was naive CD4+ T cells from PBMCs. Subset given: CD45RA+ positively selected. The CDR3 sequence is CASGDRSYEQYF. Here the CDR3 DNA reads TGTGCCAGCGGCGACAGGTCTTACGAGCAGTACTTC.